The entry below gives a single T cell receptor beta chain sequence along with its context. The entry originates in a study of cytomegalovirus exposure and HLA in healthy donors. Profiled with immunoSEQ multiplex PCR; TCRdb holds only in-frame clones, not every one. The table lists about 150,000 clones, approximately 94% of them singletons. This CDR3 has 15 amino acids. The germline V gene encodes CDR1 SGDLS and CDR2 YYNGEE. Trimming removed 4 bases at V and 1 base at J, with 14 bases between. This clonotype was obtained from a man between 18 and 35 years old in good health and CMV-seropositive. The rearrangement uses TRBV9 and TRBJ2-5, with a possible D match to TRBD2 (6 bases). Sequencing used PBMCs. The CDR3 spells CASSTRRDFQETQYF. In nucleotides, the CDR3 is TGTGCCAGCAGCACCCGCCGGGACTTCCAAGAGACCCAGTACTTC. Full variable domain (missing parts from reference TRBV9 and TRBJ2-5): DSGVTQTPKHLITATGQRVTLRCSPRSGDLSVYWYQQSLDQGLQFLIQYYNGEERAKGNILERFSAQQFPDLHSELNLSSLELGDSALYFCASSTRRDFQETQYFGPGTRLLVL.